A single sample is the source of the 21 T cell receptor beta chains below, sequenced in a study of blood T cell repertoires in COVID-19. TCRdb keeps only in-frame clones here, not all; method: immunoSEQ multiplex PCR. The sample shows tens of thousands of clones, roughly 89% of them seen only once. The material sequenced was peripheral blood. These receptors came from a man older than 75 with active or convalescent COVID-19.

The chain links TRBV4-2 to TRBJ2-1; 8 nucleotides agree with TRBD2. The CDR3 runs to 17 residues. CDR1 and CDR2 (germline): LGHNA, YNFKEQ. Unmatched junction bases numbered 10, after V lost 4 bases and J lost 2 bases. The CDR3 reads CASSPLTSGPPYNEQFF. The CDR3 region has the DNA TGTGCCAGCAGCCCACTTACTAGCGGACCGCCCTACAATGAGCAGTTCTTC.

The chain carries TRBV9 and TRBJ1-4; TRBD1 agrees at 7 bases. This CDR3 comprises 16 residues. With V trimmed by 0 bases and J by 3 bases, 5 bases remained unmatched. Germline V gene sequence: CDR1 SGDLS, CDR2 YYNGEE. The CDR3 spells CASSVAGGRANEKLFF. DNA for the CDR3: TGTGCCAGCAGCGTAGCAGGGGGGCGTGCTAATGAAAAACTGTTTTTT. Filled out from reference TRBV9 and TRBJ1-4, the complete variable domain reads DSGVTQTPKHLITATGQRVTLRCSPRSGDLSVYWYQQSLDQGLQFLIQYYNGEERAKGNILERFSAQQFPDLHSELNLSSLELGDSALYFCASSVAGGRANEKLFFGSGTQLSVL.

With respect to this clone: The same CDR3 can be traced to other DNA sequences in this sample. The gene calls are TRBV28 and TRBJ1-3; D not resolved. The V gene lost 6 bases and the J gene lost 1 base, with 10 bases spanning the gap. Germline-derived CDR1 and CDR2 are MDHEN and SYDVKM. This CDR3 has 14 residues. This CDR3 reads CASRRLGSGNTIYF. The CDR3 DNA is TGTGCCAGCAGACGACTTGGGTCTGGAAACACCATATATTTT.

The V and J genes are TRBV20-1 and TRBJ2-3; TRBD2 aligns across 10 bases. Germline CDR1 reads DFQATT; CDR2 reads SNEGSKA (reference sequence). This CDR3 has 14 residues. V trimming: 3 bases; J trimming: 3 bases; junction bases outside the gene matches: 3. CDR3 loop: CSASLAGVTDTQYF. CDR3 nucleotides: TGCAGTGCTAGTCTAGCGGGGGTGACAGATACGCAGTATTTT.

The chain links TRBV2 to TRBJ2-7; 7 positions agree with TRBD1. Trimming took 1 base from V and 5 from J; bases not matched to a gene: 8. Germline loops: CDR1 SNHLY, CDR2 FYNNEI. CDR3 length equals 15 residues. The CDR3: CASSEVDRERNEQYF. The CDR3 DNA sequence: TGTGCCAGCAGTGAAGTAGACAGGGAAAGGAACGAGCAGTACTTC.

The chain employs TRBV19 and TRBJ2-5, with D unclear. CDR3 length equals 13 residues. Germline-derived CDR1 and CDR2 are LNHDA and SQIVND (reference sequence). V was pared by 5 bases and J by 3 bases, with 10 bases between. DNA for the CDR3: TGTGCCAGTAGTTTAACTGGAGAAGAGACCCAGTACTTC. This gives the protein CASSLTGEETQYF.

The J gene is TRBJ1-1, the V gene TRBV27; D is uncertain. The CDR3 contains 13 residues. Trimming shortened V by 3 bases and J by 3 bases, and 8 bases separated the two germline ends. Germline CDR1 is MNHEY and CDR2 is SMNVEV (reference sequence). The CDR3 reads CASSFSSDTEAFF. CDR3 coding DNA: TGTGCCAGCAGTTTTTCGTCTGACACTGAAGCTTTCTTT.

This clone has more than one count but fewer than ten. Here the CDR3 reads CASSLVGQGEWGYTF. As DNA, the CDR3 is TGCGCCAGCAGCTTGGTGGGACAGGGCGAGTGGGGCTACACCTTC. The gene calls are TRBV5-1 and TRBJ1-2; TRBD1 matches 9 bases. With V trimmed by 0 bases and J by 8 bases, 8 bases remained unmatched. This CDR3 region has 15 residues. Germline CDR1 reads SGHRS; CDR2 reads YFSETQ.

This chain's CDR3 is CASSLMAELSGNTIYF. DNA for the CDR3: TGTGCCAGCAGCTTGATGGCGGAATTATCTGGAAACACCATATATTTT. The chain has TRBV5-6 and TRBJ1-3; no clear D. V lost 1 base and J lost 1, with 12 bases in between. The CDR3 loop spans 16 amino acids. Germline CDR1 and CDR2: SGHDT and YYEEEE.

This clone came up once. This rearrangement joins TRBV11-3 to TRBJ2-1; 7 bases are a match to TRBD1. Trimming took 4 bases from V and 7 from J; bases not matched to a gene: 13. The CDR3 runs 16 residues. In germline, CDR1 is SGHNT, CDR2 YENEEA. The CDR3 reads CASSSSRDRDRNEQFF. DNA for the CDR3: TGTGCCAGCAGCTCCTCCCGTGACAGGGACCGTAATGAGCAGTTCTTC.

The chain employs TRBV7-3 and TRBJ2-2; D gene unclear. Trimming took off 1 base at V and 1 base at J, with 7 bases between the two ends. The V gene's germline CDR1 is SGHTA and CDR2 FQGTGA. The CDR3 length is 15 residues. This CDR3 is CASSLKAQNTGELFF. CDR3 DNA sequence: TGTGCCAGCAGCTTAAAAGCCCAGAACACCGGGGAGCTGTTTTTT.

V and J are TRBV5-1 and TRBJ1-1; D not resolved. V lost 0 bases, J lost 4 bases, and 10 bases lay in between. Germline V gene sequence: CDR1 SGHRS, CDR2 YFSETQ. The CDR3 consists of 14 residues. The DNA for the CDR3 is TGCGCCAGCAGCTTGGAGGCAGGTCTCACTGAAGCTTTCTTT. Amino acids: CASSLEAGLTEAFF.

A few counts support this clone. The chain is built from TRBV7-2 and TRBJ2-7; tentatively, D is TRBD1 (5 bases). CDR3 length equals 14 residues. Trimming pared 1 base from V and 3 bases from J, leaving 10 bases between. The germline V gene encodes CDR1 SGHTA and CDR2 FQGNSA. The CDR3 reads CASSLGQSFYEQYF. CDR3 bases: TGTGCCAGCAGCTTAGGACAGTCGTTCTACGAGCAGTACTTC.

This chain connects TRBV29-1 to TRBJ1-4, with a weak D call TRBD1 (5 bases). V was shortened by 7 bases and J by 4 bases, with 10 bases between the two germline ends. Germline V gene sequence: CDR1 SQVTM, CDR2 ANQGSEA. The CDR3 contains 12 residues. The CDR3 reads CSAREGNEKLFF. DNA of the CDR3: TGCAGCGCCAGGGAGGGTAATGAAAAACTGTTTTTT.

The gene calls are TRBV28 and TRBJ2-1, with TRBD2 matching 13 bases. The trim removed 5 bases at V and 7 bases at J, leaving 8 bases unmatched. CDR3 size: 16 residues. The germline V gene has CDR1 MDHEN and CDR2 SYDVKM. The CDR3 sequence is CASSPAGTSGKNEQFF. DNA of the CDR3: TGTGCCAGCAGTCCCGCCGGGACTAGCGGGAAGAATGAGCAGTTCTTC.

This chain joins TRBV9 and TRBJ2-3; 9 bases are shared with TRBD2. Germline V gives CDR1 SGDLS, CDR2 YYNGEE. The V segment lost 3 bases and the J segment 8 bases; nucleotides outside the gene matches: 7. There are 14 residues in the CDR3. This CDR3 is CASSALAGWATQYF. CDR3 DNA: TGTGCCAGCAGCGCCCTAGCGGGGTGGGCTACGCAGTATTTT.

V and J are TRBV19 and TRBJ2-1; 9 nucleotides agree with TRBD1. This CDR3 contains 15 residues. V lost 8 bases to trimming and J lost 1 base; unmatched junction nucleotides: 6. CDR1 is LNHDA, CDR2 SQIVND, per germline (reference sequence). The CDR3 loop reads CASGTGTGSYNEQFF. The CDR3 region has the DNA TGTGCCAGTGGGACCGGGACAGGGTCCTACAATGAGCAGTTCTTC.

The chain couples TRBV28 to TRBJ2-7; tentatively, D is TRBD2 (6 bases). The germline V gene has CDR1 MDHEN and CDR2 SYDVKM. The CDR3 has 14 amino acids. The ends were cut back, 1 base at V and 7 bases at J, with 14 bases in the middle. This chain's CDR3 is CASSLLRGVGEQYF. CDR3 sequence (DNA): TGTGCCAGCAGTTTATTGCGGGGAGTGGGAGAGCAGTACTTC. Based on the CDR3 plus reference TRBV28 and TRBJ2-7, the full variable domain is DVKVTQSSRYLVKRTGEKVFLECVQDMDHENMFWYRQDPGLGLRLIYFSYDVKMKEKGDIPEGYSVSREKKERFSLILESASTNQTSMYLCASSLLRGVGEQYFGPGTRLTVT.

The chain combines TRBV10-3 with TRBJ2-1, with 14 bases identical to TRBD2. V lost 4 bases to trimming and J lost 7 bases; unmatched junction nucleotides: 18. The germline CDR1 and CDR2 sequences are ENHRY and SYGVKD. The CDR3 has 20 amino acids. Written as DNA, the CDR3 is TGTGCCATCAGTGGGGCCCCCGGGACTAGCGGGAGTTCCGGTCGAAATGAGCAGTTCTTC. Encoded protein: CAISGAPGTSGSSGRNEQFF.

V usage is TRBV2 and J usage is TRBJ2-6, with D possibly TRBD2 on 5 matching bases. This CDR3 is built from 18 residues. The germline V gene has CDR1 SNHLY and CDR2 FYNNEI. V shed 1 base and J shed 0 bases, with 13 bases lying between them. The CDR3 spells CASSEGEFRRSGANVLTF. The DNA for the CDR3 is TGTGCCAGCAGTGAAGGGGAGTTTCGACGCTCTGGGGCCAACGTCCTGACTTTC.

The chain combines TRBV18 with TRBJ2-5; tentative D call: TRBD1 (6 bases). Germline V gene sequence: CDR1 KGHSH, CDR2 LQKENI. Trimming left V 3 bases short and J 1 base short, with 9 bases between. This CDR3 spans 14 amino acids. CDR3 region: CASSPGQIQETQYF. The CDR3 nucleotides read TGTGCCAGCTCACCCGGACAGATCCAAGAGACCCAGTACTTC.